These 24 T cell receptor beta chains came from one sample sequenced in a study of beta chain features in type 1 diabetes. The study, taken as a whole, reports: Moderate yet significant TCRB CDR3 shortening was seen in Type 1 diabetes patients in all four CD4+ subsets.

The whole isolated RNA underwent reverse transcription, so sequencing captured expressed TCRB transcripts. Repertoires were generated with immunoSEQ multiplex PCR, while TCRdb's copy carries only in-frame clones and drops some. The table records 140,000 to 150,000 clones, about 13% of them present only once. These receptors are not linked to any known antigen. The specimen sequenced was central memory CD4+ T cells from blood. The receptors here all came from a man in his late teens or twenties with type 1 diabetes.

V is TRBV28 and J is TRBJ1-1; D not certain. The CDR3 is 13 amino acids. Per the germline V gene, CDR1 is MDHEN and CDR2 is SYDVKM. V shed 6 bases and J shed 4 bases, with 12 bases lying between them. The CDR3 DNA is TGTGCCAGCAGCCTAAGCGTCCTCACTGAAGCTTTCTTT. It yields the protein CASSLSVLTEAFF.

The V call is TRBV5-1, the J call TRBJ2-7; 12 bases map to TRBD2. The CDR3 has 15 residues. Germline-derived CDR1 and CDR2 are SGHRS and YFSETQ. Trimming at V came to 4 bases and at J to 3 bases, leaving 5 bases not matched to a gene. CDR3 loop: CASSEGLAGGYEQYF. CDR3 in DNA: TGCGCCAGCAGCGAGGGACTAGCGGGCGGCTACGAGCAGTACTTC.

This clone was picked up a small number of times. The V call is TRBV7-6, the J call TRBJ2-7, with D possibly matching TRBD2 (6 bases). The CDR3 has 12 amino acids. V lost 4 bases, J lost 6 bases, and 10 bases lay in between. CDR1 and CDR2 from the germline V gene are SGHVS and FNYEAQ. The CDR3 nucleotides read TGTGCCAGCAGCTCCCAGGGACTCGAGCAGTACTTC. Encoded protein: CASSSQGLEQYF.

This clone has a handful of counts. Written as DNA, the CDR3 is TGTGCCACCAGCCTCATGCGGGGGGGCGGGACAGATACGCAGTATTTT. Protein product: CATSLMRGGGTDTQYF. The chain carries TRBV15 and TRBJ2-3, with 9 bases lining up with TRBD2. The CDR3 runs 16 residues. In germline, CDR1 is LNHNV, CDR2 YYDKDF (reference sequence). V was clipped by 5 bases and J by 3 bases; unmatched bases: 9.

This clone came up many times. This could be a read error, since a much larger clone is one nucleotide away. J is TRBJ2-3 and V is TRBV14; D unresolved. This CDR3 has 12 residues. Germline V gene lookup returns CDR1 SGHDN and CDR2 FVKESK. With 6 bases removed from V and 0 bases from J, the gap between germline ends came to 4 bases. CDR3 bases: TGTGCCAGCAGTCACAGCACAGATACGCAGTATTTT. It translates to CASSHSTDTQYF.

As DNA, the CDR3 is TGTGCCAGCTCACCAACCGGAAGTCGAGAGACCCAGTACTTC. This sequence encodes CASSPTGSRETQYF. This chain uses TRBV18 with TRBJ2-5; no clear D gene. V shed 2 bases and J shed 4 bases, with 11 bases lying between them. This CDR3 region has 14 residues. Looked up from germline, CDR1 is KGHSH and CDR2 is LQKENI. The full variable domain, rest sourced from reference TRBV18 and TRBJ2-5, is NAGVMQNPRHLVRRRGQEARLRCSPMKGHSHVYWYRQLPEEGLKFMVYLQKENIIDESGMPKERFSAEFPKEGPSILRIQQVVRGDSAAYFCASSPTGSRETQYFGPGTRLLVL.

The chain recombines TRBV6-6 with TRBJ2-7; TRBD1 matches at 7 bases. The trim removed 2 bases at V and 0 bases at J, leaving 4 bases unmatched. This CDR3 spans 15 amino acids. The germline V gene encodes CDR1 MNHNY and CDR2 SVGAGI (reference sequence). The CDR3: CASSYKQGTSYEQYF. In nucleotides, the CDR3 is TGTGCCAGCAGTTACAAACAGGGGACCTCCTACGAGCAGTACTTC.

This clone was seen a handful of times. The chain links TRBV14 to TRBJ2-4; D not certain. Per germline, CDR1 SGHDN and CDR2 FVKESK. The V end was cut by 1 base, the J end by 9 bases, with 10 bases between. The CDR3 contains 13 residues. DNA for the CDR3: TGTGCCAGCAGCCAAGGCGCAGTCGGCATTCAGTACTTC. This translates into CASSQGAVGIQYF.

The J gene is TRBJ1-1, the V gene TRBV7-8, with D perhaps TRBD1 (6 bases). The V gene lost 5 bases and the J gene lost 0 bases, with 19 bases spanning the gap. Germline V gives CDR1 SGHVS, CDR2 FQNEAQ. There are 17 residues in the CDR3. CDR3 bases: TGTGCCAGCAGCGGACGACGGACAGTTGGCATGAACACTGAAGCTTTCTTT. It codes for CASSGRRTVGMNTEAFF.

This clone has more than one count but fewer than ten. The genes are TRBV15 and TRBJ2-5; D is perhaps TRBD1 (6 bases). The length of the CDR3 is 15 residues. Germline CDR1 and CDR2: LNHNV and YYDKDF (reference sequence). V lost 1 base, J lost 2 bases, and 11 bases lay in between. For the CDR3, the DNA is TGTGCCACCAGCAGAGGTGGACAGCCTCAAGAGACCCAGTACTTC. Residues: CATSRGGQPQETQYF.

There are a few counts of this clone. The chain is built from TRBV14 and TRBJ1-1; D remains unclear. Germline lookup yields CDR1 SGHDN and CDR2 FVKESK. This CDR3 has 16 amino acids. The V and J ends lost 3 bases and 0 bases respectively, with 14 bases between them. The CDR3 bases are TGTGCCAGCAGCCACTCGCCCGCGACGGTGAACACTGAAGCTTTCTTT. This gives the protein CASSHSPATVNTEAFF.

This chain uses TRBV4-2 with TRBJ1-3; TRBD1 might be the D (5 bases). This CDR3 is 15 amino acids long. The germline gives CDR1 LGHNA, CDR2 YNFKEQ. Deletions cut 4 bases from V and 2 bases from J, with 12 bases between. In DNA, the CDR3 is TGTGCCAGCAGCCTCGAGCGGGGACCTGGAAACACCATATATTTT. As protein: CASSLERGPGNTIYF.

CDR3 sequence (DNA): TGTGCCAGCAGTTCCAATATAGCCTCTGGGGCCAACGTCCTGACTTTC. Amino acids: CASSSNIASGANVLTF. V is TRBV7-9 and J is TRBJ2-6; D ambiguous. Per the germline V gene, CDR1 is SEHNR and CDR2 is FQNEAQ (reference sequence). Trimming cost V 6 bases and J 0 bases, with 12 bases left between them. This CDR3 is built from 16 residues. The whole variable domain, filled in from reference TRBV7-9 and TRBJ2-6, reads DTGVSQNPRHKITKRGQNVTFRCDPISEHNRLYWYRQTLGQGPEFLTYFQNEAQLEKSRLLSDRFSAERPKGSFSTLEIQRTEQGDSAMYLCASSSNIASGANVLTFGAGSRLTVL.

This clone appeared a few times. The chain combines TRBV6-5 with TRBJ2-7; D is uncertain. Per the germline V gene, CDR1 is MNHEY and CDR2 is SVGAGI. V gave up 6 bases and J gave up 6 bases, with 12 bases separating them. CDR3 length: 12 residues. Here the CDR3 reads CASRGQAAEQYF. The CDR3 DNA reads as TGTGCCAGCAGGGGTCAAGCCGCCGAGCAGTACTTC.

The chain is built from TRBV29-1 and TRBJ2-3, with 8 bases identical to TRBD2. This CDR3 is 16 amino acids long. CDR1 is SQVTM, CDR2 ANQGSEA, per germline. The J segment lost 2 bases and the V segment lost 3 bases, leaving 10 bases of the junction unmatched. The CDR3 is CSVDAIAGPNTDTQYF. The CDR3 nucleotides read TGCAGCGTTGACGCAATAGCGGGGCCGAACACAGATACGCAGTATTTT.

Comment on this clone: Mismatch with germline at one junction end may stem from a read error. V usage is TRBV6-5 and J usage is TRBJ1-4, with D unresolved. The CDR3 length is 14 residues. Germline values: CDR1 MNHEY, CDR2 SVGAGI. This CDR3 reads CAISYVGTNEKLFF. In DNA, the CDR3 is TGTGCCATCAGTTACGTGGGAACTAATGAAAAACTGTTTTTT.

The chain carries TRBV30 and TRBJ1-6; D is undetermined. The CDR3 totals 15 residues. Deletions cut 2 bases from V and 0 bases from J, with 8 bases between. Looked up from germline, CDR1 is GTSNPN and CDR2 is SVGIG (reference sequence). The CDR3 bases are TGTGCCTGGAGTATAGGAAGCTCCTATAATTCACCCCTCCACTTT. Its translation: CAWSIGSSYNSPLHF.

The chain's CDR3 is CAWRRMLTDTQYF. For the CDR3, the DNA is TGTGCCTGGAGGCGGATGCTCACAGATACGCAGTATTTT. This chain uses TRBV30 with TRBJ2-3; D ambiguous. This CDR3 comprises 13 residues. Per germline, CDR1 GTSNPN and CDR2 SVGIG (reference sequence). V lost 3 bases to trimming and J lost 2 bases, with 9 bases between them.

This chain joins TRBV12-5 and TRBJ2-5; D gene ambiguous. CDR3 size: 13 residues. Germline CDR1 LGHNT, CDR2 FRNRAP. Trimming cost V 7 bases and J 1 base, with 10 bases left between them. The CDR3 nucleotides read TGTGCTAGTGCCTCAGTCCTCCAAGAGACCCAGTACTTC. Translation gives CASASVLQETQYF. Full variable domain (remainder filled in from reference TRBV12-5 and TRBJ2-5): DARVTQTPRHKVTEMGQEVTMRCQPILGHNTVFWYRQTMMQGLELLAYFRNRAPLDDSGMPKDRFSAEMPDATLATLKIQPSEPRDSAVYFCASASVLQETQYFGPGTRLLVL.

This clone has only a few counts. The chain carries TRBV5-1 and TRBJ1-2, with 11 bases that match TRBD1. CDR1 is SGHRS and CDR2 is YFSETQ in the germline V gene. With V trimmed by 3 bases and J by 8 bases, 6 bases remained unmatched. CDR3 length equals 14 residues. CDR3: CASSSPGQGEGYTF. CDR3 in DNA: TGCGCCAGCAGCTCCCCGGGACAGGGGGAAGGCTACACCTTC. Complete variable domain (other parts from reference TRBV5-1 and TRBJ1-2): KAGVTQTPRYLIKTRGQQVTLSCSPISGHRSVSWYQQTPGQGLQFLFEYFSETQRNKGNFPGRFSGRQFSNSRSEMNVSTLELGDSALYLCASSSPGQGEGYTFGSGTRLTVV.

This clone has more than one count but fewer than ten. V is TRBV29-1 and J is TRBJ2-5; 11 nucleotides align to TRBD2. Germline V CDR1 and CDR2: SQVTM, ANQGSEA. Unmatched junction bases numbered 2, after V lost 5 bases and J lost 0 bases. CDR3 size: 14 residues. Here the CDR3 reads CSVTSGGNQETQYF. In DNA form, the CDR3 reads TGCAGCGTTACTAGCGGGGGAAACCAAGAGACCCAGTACTTC.

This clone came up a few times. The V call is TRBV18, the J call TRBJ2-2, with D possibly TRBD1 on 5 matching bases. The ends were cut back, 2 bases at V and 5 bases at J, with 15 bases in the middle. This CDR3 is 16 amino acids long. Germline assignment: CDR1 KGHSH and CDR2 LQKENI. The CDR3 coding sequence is TGTGCCAGCTCACCAGACATCAGGGTGAAGACCGGGGAGCTGTTTTTT. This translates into CASSPDIRVKTGELFF.

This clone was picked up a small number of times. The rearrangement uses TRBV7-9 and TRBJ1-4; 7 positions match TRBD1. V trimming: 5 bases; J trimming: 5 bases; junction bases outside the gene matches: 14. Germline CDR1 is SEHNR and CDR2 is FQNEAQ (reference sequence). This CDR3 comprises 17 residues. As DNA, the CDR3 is TGTGCCAGCAGCCACGAATCCCGGGACAGAAGAAATGAAAAACTGTTTTTT. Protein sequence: CASSHESRDRRNEKLFF.

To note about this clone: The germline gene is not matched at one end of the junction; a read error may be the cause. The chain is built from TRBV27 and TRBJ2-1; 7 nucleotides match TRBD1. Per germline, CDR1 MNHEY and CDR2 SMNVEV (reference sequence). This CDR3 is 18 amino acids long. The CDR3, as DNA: TGTGCCTGCAGAACCCGCACCAGGGGGACCTTAAGCTACAATGAGCAGTTCTTC. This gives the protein CACRTRTRGTLSYNEQFF.